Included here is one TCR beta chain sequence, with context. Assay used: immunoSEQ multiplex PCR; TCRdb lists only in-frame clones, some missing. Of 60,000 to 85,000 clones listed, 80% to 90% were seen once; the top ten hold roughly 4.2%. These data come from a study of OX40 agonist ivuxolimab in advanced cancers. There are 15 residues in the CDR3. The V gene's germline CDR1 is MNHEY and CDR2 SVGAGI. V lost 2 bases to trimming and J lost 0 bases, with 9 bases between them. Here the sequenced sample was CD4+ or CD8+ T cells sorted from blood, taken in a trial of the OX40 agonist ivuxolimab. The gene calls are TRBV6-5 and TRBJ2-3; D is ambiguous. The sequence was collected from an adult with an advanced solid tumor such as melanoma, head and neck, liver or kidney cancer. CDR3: CASSYDTASTDTQYF. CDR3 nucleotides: TGTGCCAGCAGTTACGACACCGCTAGCACAGATACGCAGTATTTT.